A single sample gave rise to the 16 T cell receptor beta chains below, sequenced in a study of OX40 agonist ivuxolimab in advanced cancers. TCRdb's copy holds only in-frame clones and misses some; the assay was immunoSEQ multiplex PCR. The repertoire holds 20,000 to 25,000 clones, with approximately 86% as singletons. The source was CD4+ or CD8+ T cells sorted from blood, collected in a trial of the OX40 agonist ivuxolimab. Source of these receptors: an adult with an advanced solid tumor such as melanoma, head and neck, liver or kidney cancer.

The chain has TRBV9 and TRBJ2-3; D perhaps matches TRBD2 (6 bases). V lost 4 bases and J lost 9, with 18 bases in between. The CDR3 loop spans 14 amino acids. CDR1 SGDLS and CDR2 YYNGEE come from the germline V gene. DNA for the CDR3: TGTGCCAGCAGCCCGTGGGACTTCGCAGGGACGCAGTATTTT. Translating it yields CASSPWDFAGTQYF.

The chain uses TRBV5-1 and TRBJ1-1; TRBD1 matches 8 bases. The CDR3 loop spans 16 amino acids. V dropped 4 bases and J dropped 1; count of bases not matched to a gene: 9. Germline V lookup: CDR1 SGHRS, CDR2 YFSETQ. The CDR3 spells CASSPGWTGKNTEAFF. CDR3 in DNA: TGCGCCAGCAGCCCCGGATGGACAGGGAAGAACACTGAAGCTTTCTTT.

The chain has TRBV7-2 and TRBJ1-1, with D possibly being TRBD1 (5 bases). There are 13 residues in the CDR3. Trimming shortened V by 2 bases and J by 1 base, and 5 bases separated the two germline ends. Germline CDR1 and CDR2: SGHTA and FQGNSA. CDR3 in amino acids: CASSLQGNTEAFF. Written as DNA, the CDR3 is TGTGCCAGCAGCTTACAGGGGAACACTGAAGCTTTCTTT.

Only one count was recorded for this clone. This chain joins TRBV29-1 and TRBJ1-2, with D uncertain. The V end lost 5 bases, the J end lost 5 bases, and 12 bases lay between the germline ends. Germline V gene data show CDR1 as SQVTM and CDR2 as ANQGSEA. This CDR3 comprises 12 residues. The CDR3 sequence: CSVPLSLYGYTF. CDR3 nucleotides: TGCAGCGTTCCCTTGAGTTTATATGGCTACACCTTC.

The rearrangement uses TRBV7-9 and TRBJ2-1; 7 nucleotides agree with TRBD2. The germline V gene has CDR1 SEHNR and CDR2 FQNEAQ (reference sequence). J was trimmed by 2 bases and V by 0 bases; bases with no gene match: 4. The length of the CDR3 is 16 residues. CDR3 sequence reads: CASSLAGGVAYNEQFF. The CDR3 DNA sequence: TGTGCCAGCAGCTTAGCGGGGGGGGTCGCCTACAATGAGCAGTTCTTC.

The V and J genes are TRBV27 and TRBJ1-2; D not resolved. This CDR3 comprises 14 residues. Trimming removed 3 bases from V and 2 bases from J, with 10 bases in between. The V gene's germline CDR1 is MNHEY and CDR2 SMNVEV (reference sequence). The CDR3 loop is CASSLSAGNYGYTF. For the CDR3, the DNA is TGTGCCAGCAGTTTGAGCGCGGGGAACTATGGCTACACCTTC.

The V gene is TRBV9, the J gene TRBJ2-3; D is perhaps TRBD2 (6 bases). Trimming left V 0 bases short and J 5 bases short, with 19 bases between. The CDR3 totals 17 residues. Germline CDR1 is SGDLS and CDR2 is YYNGEE. The CDR3 coding sequence is TGTGCCAGCAGCGTAGCTGGCCCGCCGCGGGGAGAAGATACGCAGTATTTT. Its protein is CASSVAGPPRGEDTQYF. Drawing the rest from reference TRBV9 and TRBJ2-3, the complete variable domain is DSGVTQTPKHLITATGQRVTLRCSPRSGDLSVYWYQQSLDQGLQFLIQYYNGEERAKGNILERFSAQQFPDLHSELNLSSLELGDSALYFCASSVAGPPRGEDTQYFGPGTRLTVL.

The chain combines TRBV7-9 with TRBJ2-7; no clear D. From germline, CDR1 is SEHNR and CDR2 FQNEAQ (reference sequence). Trimming removed 4 bases at V and 4 bases at J, with 8 bases between. The CDR3 spans 12 residues. This chain's CDR3 is CASSSAKYEQYF. The DNA for the CDR3 is TGTGCCAGCAGCTCTGCAAAGTACGAGCAGTACTTC.

This chain links TRBV4-3 with TRBJ2-1, with a possible D match to TRBD2 (5 bases). From germline, CDR1 is LGHNA and CDR2 YSLEER. The CDR3 is 18 residues long. Trimming took 4 bases from V and 5 from J, leaving 24 bases between them. CDR3 DNA: TGCGCCAGCAGCCCCGGAGGACCGAACGACCCTGGGGACAATGAGCAGTTCTTC. It encodes CASSPGGPNDPGDNEQFF.

The chain combines TRBV5-6 with TRBJ1-6, with TRBD1 as a possible D gene (6 bases). The CDR3 consists of 12 residues. Germline V CDR1 and CDR2: SGHDT, YYEEEE. Deletions cut 4 bases from V and 13 bases from J, with 12 bases between. CDR3 in DNA: TGTGCCAGCAGCGTTCCCGGGGGCCCCCTCCACTTT. Translation gives CASSVPGGPLHF. The full variable domain, in which reference TRBV5-6 and TRBJ1-6 provide the parts outside the CDR3, is DAGVTQSPTHLIKTRGQQVTLRCSPKSGHDTVSWYQQALGQGPQFIFQYYEEEERQRGNFPDRFSGHQFPNYSSELNVNALLLGDSALYLCASSVPGGPLHFGNGTRLTVT.

The chain combines TRBV19 with TRBJ2-3, with no clear D. There are 14 residues in the CDR3. V lost 7 bases and J 2 bases, leaving 13 bases between the germline ends. Germline assignment: CDR1 LNHDA and CDR2 SQIVND (reference sequence). The CDR3 nucleotides are TGTGCCAGTAACGGCGGTCTTTCCACAGATACGCAGTATTTT. The encoded protein is CASNGGLSTDTQYF. Using reference TRBV19 and TRBJ2-3 for the parts outside the CDR3, the full variable domain is DGGITQSPKYLFRKEGQNVTLSCEQNLNHDAMYWYRQDPGQGLRLIYYSQIVNDFQKGDIAEGYSVSREKKESFPLTVTSAQKNPTAFYLCASNGGLSTDTQYFGPGTRLTVL.

By sample fraction, this clone is medium-sized (0.01 to 0.1%). The J gene is TRBJ1-1, the V gene TRBV6-5, with 8 bases matching TRBD1. Per the germline V gene, CDR1 is MNHEY and CDR2 is SVGAGI. With 4 bases clipped from V and 0 bases from J, the junction kept 1 base outside the gene matches. The CDR3 runs to 14 residues. For the CDR3, the DNA is TGTGCCAGCAGTTGGACAGGGCTGAACACTGAAGCTTTCTTT. Amino acid sequence: CASSWTGLNTEAFF.

This clone was counted a single time. The gene calls are TRBV13 and TRBJ1-2, with 7 bases aligning to TRBD1. The CDR3 sequence is 14 residues long. CDR1 is PRHDT and CDR2 is FYEKMQ in the germline V gene (reference sequence). V lost 4 bases and J lost 4; bases outside the gene matches: 6. CDR3 DNA: TGTGCCAGCAGCTCTCCGGGACAGCGCTATGGCTACACCTTC. It codes for CASSSPGQRYGYTF.

This clone showed up just a few times. This chain links TRBV9 with TRBJ1-2; TRBD1 matches 7 bases. Germline lookup yields CDR1 SGDLS and CDR2 YYNGEE. The CDR3 has 20 residues. V shed 3 bases and J 0 bases; nucleotides not matched to a gene: 20. Here the CDR3 reads CASSAGSETGPPEANYGYTF. CDR3 coding DNA: TGTGCCAGCAGCGCGGGATCGGAGACAGGGCCCCCGGAAGCTAACTATGGCTACACCTTC.

V is TRBV28 and J is TRBJ2-7, with D possibly matching TRBD1 (6 bases). CDR3 length: 18 residues. Deletions cut 4 bases from V and 3 bases from J, with 25 bases between. Germline assignment: CDR1 MDHEN and CDR2 SYDVKM. The CDR3, as DNA: TGTGCCAGCAGTTCCCCTTTCCTACAGGGTGGGGGTGGCTACGAGCAGTACTTC. This translates into CASSSPFLQGGGGYEQYF.

The chain has TRBV15 and TRBJ2-5, with D possibly TRBD1 on 5 matching bases. V was cut by 1 base and J by 5 bases, with 11 bases left in between. This CDR3 has 14 residues. Germline CDR1 reads LNHNV; CDR2 reads YYDKDF (reference sequence). The CDR3 loop reads CATSRVGATETQYF. The CDR3 region has the DNA TGTGCCACCAGCAGAGTAGGGGCGACGGAGACCCAGTACTTC.